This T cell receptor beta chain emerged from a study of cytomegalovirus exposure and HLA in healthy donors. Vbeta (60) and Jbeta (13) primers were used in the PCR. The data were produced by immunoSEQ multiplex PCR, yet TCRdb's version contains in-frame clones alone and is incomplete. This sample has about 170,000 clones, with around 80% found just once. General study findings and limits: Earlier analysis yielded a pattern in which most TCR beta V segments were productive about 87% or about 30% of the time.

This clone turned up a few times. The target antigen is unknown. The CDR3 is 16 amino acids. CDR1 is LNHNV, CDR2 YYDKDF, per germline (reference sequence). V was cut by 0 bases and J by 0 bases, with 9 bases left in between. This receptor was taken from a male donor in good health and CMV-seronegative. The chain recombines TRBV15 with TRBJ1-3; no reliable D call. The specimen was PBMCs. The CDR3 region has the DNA TGTGCCACCAGCAGAGAGGCCAGAGGCTCTGGAAACACCATATATTTT. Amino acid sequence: CATSREARGSGNTIYF.